The 2 T cell receptor beta chains listed next were all sequenced from one sample in a study of T cell repertoires in cytomegalovirus infection (dated by TCRdb to 2018 to 2020). TCRdb records Illumina HiSeq 1500 as the sequencer. The raw public data were reprocessed by TCRdb itself: fastp quality trimming at Q25, MiXCR clonotype calling, in-frame beta chains only. Rows are combined by CDR3 protein, so each entry shows the most common genes and DNA. Here the sample has around 500,000 distinct CDR3 sequences; about two fifths occur a single time. 35% to 50% of the sample belongs to the ten largest clones. Interpreted using the paper, the treatment or condition label stands for: in vitro stimulation with specific CMV peptide epitopes to enrich CMV-specific T cells. No antigen has been assigned to these receptors. Sequences were derived from cultured PBMCs, sampled from culture after CMV antigen stimulation. The origin of the receptors is a human donor in good health (CMV status not recorded). Some clones in this sample may be carry-over from other donors' samples.

This clonotype was seen a handful of times. The genes are TRBV7-2 and TRBJ1-2; no clear D gene. CDR1 and CDR2 from the germline V gene are SGHTA and FQGNSA. The CDR3 sequence is 14 residues long. The V end was cut by 5 bases, the J end by 6 bases, with 16 bases between. CDR3 sequence: CASSSRDLLNGYTF. In DNA, the CDR3 is TGTGCCAGCAGCAGCCGGGATCTACTAAATGGCTACACCTTC.

This clonotype was seen a few times. Written as DNA, the CDR3 is TGTGCCAGCAGAATACAGGGGTTGAGAGAGACCCAGTACTTC. Amino acids: CASRIQGLRETQYF. V is TRBV7-2 and J is TRBJ2-5; 7 bases line up with TRBD1. V shed 6 bases and J 4 bases; nucleotides not matched to a gene: 8. This CDR3 has 14 amino acids. Germline V gene sequence: CDR1 SGHTA, CDR2 FQGNSA.